This section outlines one TCR beta chain sequence together with its context. CDR1 and CDR2 from the germline V gene are SNHLY and FYNNEI. V lost 5 bases to trimming and J lost 7 bases, with 15 bases between them. The CDR3 has 14 residues. This sample is part of a study of human T cells and chemical hapten exposure. In TCRdb, the RACE reads were re-called with MiXCR into one record per CDR3 protein. The sample records 60,000 or so distinct CDR3 sequences, 9.9% being singletons. The time point denotes: pre-sensitization, week 0. Treatment reported: therapeutic diphenylcyclopropenone sensitization with weekly scalp DPC.

Sequenced material: whole blood, taken in connection with sensitization to the hapten diphenylcyclopropenone (DPC). This receptor was taken from a man aged 40-50 years with alopecia areata. Some clones in this sample may be carry-over from other donors' samples. The rearrangement links TRBV2 to TRBJ2-1; no clear D. Here the CDR3 reads CASSTPRVWNEQFF. DNA for the CDR3: TGTGCCAGCAGTACACCCCGGGTGTGGAATGAGCAGTTCTTC.